This T cell receptor beta chain stems from a study of blood T cell repertoires in COVID-19. Across the study: Italy, Spain and the United States were the sources of the convalescent and acute COVID-19 samples.

Sequencing was performed with immunoSEQ multiplex PCR; in TCRdb, only in-frame clones are kept and a portion is missing. The table has roughly 330,000 clones, around 87% seen once. V was pared by 5 bases and J by 1 base, with 7 bases of the junction left unmatched. This CDR3 region has 15 residues. Germline-derived CDR1 and CDR2 are SGHTA and FQGNSA. Participants had their cohort set by participant-reported clinical history. Symptom resolution, clearance, or two negative PCRs marked the recovered donors of Cohort 3. This TCR came from a woman in her twenties or thirties who had recovered from COVID-19. The chain uses TRBV7-2 and TRBJ2-7; 8 nucleotides match TRBD1. Source material: PBMCs or T cells enriched from blood (not recorded which). The CDR3 bases are TGTGCCAGCAGCCCCAGGACAGGGACTTCCTACGAGCAGTACTTC. Its translation is CASSPRTGTSYEQYF.